What follows are 30 T cell receptor beta chains derived from one specimen sequenced in a study of PD-1 blockade in classical Hodgkin lymphoma. Method: immunoSEQ multiplex PCR; TCRdb's copy keeps in-frame clones and lacks some. The sample records 25,000 to 35,000 clones, around three quarters being singletons. Time point defined: cycle 4 day 1 (C4D1), after 6 weeks of nivolumab. The patients all showed relapse after autologous stem cell transplantation, while their brentuximab vedotin exposure varied. The sample in question was peripheral blood mononuclear cells (PBMCs), obtained before the fourth cycle of nivolumab. These TCRs come from a human donor with classical Hodgkin lymphoma.

The chain carries TRBV28 and TRBJ2-7; 8 nucleotides agree with TRBD2. Trimming took 6 bases from V and 6 from J; bases not matched to a gene: 16. This CDR3 has 16 residues. Germline lookup yields CDR1 MDHEN and CDR2 SYDVKM. In nucleotides, the CDR3 is TGTGCCAGCAGCCTAACGGTCGGACTAGCTGTCTCCGAGCAGTACTTC. Its protein is CASSLTVGLAVSEQYF.

This chain joins TRBV28 and TRBJ1-2; no reliable D call. The CDR3 spans 14 residues. Trimming cost V 5 bases and J 0 bases, with 10 bases left between them. Germline V gene sequence: CDR1 MDHEN, CDR2 SYDVKM. The CDR3 spells CASSTPGANYGYTF. The CDR3 coding sequence is TGTGCCAGCAGTACCCCCGGAGCTAACTATGGCTACACCTTC.

V and J are TRBV28 and TRBJ2-3, with 11 nucleotides matching TRBD2. V dropped 4 bases and J dropped 6; count of bases not matched to a gene: 9. Germline V gene data show CDR1 as MDHEN and CDR2 as SYDVKM. There are 16 residues in the CDR3. CDR3 DNA sequence: TGTGCCAGCAGTTCCCTAGCGGGAGGCGGAGGGGATACGCAGTATTTT. Its translation: CASSSLAGGGGDTQYF. The variable domain in full, with the rest retrieved from reference TRBV28 and TRBJ2-3, is DVKVTQSSRYLVKRTGEKVFLECVQDMDHENMFWYRQDPGLGLRLIYFSYDVKMKEKGDIPEGYSVSREKKERFSLILESASTNQTSMYLCASSSLAGGGGDTQYFGPGTRLTVL.

This clone was seen a handful of times. This rearrangement joins TRBV4-3 to TRBJ2-2, with D possibly matching TRBD1 (5 bases). V was trimmed by 0 bases and J by 7 bases, leaving 9 bases between them. The germline gives CDR1 LGHNA, CDR2 YSLEER. CDR3 length: 14 residues. The CDR3 loop reads CASSQEGLNGELFF. The DNA for the CDR3 is TGCGCCAGCAGCCAAGAGGGGCTTAACGGGGAGCTGTTTTTT.

The V gene is TRBV6-5, the J gene TRBJ2-5; D unclear. Germline V gene sequence: CDR1 MNHEY, CDR2 SVGAGI. Trimming took off 4 bases at V and 5 bases at J, with 5 bases between the two ends. The CDR3 has 11 amino acids. The CDR3, as DNA: TGTGCCAGCAGTTCTCTGGAGACCCAGTACTTC. Translating it yields CASSSLETQYF.

The CDR3 loop is CASSQFRNREAFF. In DNA form, the CDR3 reads TGCGCCAGCAGCCAATTCCGAAACAGGGAAGCTTTCTTT. The rearrangement links TRBV4-3 to TRBJ1-1; tentative D call: TRBD1 (5 bases). Germline lookup yields CDR1 LGHNA and CDR2 YSLEER. The CDR3 has 13 residues. V was pared by 2 bases and J by 8 bases, with 12 bases between.

The V and J genes are TRBV6-6 and TRBJ2-7; 10 bases are shared with TRBD2. Germline CDR1 MNHNY, CDR2 SVGAGI (reference sequence). This CDR3 is built from 16 residues. J was trimmed by 2 bases and V by 0 bases; bases with no gene match: 4. The CDR3 coding sequence is TGTGCCAGCAGTTACTCTAGCGGGGGGACCCCCTACGAGCAGTACTTC. Residues: CASSYSSGGTPYEQYF.

The rearrangement links TRBV7-9 to TRBJ2-2; 9 bases line up with TRBD1. V shed 6 bases and J 7 bases; nucleotides not matched to a gene: 6. The length of the CDR3 is 14 residues. Germline V gene lookup returns CDR1 SEHNR and CDR2 FQNEAQ (reference sequence). The DNA for the CDR3 is TGTGCCAGCAGAAGACAGGGGGACAACGGGGAGCTGTTTTTT. Its protein is CASRRQGDNGELFF.

The rearrangement uses TRBV9 and TRBJ2-1; D gene ambiguous. V was clipped by 0 bases and J by 10 bases, with 14 bases between them. Germline CDR1 SGDLS, CDR2 YYNGEE. This CDR3 is built from 14 residues. CDR3 sequence (DNA): TGTGCCAGCAGCGTAGCCTCAGGCTCACGGGAGCAGTTCTTC. Its protein product is CASSVASGSREQFF.

This clone was recorded only once. The chain is built from TRBV7-3 and TRBJ1-2; TRBD1 agrees at 11 bases. Trimming took 5 bases from V and 5 from J; bases not matched to a gene: 7. This CDR3 spans 15 amino acids. Germline CDR1 SGHTA, CDR2 FQGTGA. The CDR3 DNA is TGTGCCAGCAGCCGTGGACAGGGGGCAGGGTATGGCTACACCTTC. Protein: CASSRGQGAGYGYTF.

This chain uses TRBV5-6 with TRBJ2-2; the D gene is possibly TRBD2 (6 bases). There are 16 residues in the CDR3. V lost 2 bases, J lost 8 bases, and 19 bases lay in between. Germline CDR1 is SGHDT and CDR2 is YYEEEE. The CDR3 reads CASSFGSGRILGELFF. The CDR3 region has the DNA TGTGCCAGCAGCTTTGGAAGCGGGCGGATACTGGGGGAGCTGTTTTTT.

The chain has TRBV11-2 and TRBJ2-1; D might be TRBD1 (7 bases). Trimming took 5 bases from V and 8 from J, leaving 19 bases between them. CDR1 SGHAT and CDR2 FQNNGV come from the germline V gene. The CDR3 sequence is 15 residues long. CDR3 in DNA: TGTGCCAGCAGCCGAGGGGCAGGGGGGTACGATGAGCAGTTCTTC. Protein: CASSRGAGGYDEQFF.

The sample holds a few counts of this clone. This chain links TRBV5-6 with TRBJ1-1; 7 positions agree with TRBD1. The V and J ends lost 3 bases and 10 bases, in that order; junction bases with no gene match: 12. This CDR3 has 14 residues. Looked up from germline, CDR1 is SGHDT and CDR2 is YYEEEE. In DNA, the CDR3 is TGTGCCAGCAGCTACGACAGGGATGTTACTCGAGCTTTCTTT. This translates into CASSYDRDVTRAFF.

The chain carries TRBV2 and TRBJ1-4; unclear D gene. The CDR3 loop spans 12 amino acids. V lost 6 bases, J lost 7 bases, and 9 bases lay in between. Per germline, CDR1 SNHLY and CDR2 FYNNEI. For the CDR3, the DNA is TGTGCCAGCAGAGGACGGTTTGAAAAACTGTTTTTT. Translation: CASRGRFEKLFF.

This chain links TRBV7-3 with TRBJ2-1; 7 bases map to TRBD2. This CDR3 has 18 residues. The J segment lost 0 bases and the V segment lost 0 bases, leaving 8 bases of the junction unmatched. CDR1 and CDR2 (germline): SGHTA, FQGTGA. The CDR3 region is CASSLTSGPSSSYNEQFF. The CDR3 DNA sequence: TGTGCCAGCAGCTTAACTAGCGGGCCGTCGAGCTCCTACAATGAGCAGTTCTTC.

The chain links TRBV4-3 to TRBJ1-2; possible D gene TRBD1, 5 bases. CDR3 length: 13 residues. V shed 1 base and J shed 4 bases, with 7 bases lying between them. The germline gives CDR1 LGHNA, CDR2 YSLEER. CDR3 residues: CASSQVDSYGYTF. The CDR3 DNA sequence: TGCGCCAGCAGCCAAGTAGACAGCTATGGCTACACCTTC.

This clone was detected a few times. The chain has TRBV30 and TRBJ1-2; 7 nucleotides line up with TRBD1. The germline V gene encodes CDR1 GTSNPN and CDR2 SVGIG (reference sequence). The V segment lost 4 bases and the J segment 3 bases; nucleotides outside the gene matches: 5. The length of the CDR3 is 13 residues. The CDR3 sequence is CAWIGQVDYGYTF. CDR3 nucleotide sequence: TGTGCCTGGATTGGACAGGTTGACTATGGCTACACCTTC.

V and J are TRBV29-1 and TRBJ1-2; weak D call: TRBD1 (5 bases). This CDR3 comprises 11 residues. Germline CDR1 SQVTM, CDR2 ANQGSEA. Deletions cut 4 bases from V and 8 bases from J, with 11 bases between. The DNA of the CDR3 is TGCAGCGTTGTAGGGGCTGGGGGCTACACCTTC. Amino acids: CSVVGAGGYTF.

The chain combines TRBV30 with TRBJ1-1; D unresolved. V dropped 5 bases and J dropped 3 bases, with 10 bases sitting between them. Germline V lookup: CDR1 GTSNPN, CDR2 SVGIG (reference sequence). The CDR3 is made up of 12 amino acids. The CDR3 DNA follows: TGTGCCTGGCACCTAGGTGACACTGAAGCTTTCTTT. Amino acid sequence: CAWHLGDTEAFF.

In its sample, this clone was seen a few times. J is TRBJ1-5 and V is TRBV6-4; TRBD1 matches at 7 bases. With V trimmed by 6 bases and J by 8 bases, 7 bases remained unmatched. This CDR3 has 13 amino acids. CDR1 MRHNA and CDR2 SNTAGT come from the germline V gene. CDR3 residues: CASSSTGVEPQHF. The CDR3 DNA is TGTGCCAGCAGCTCAACAGGGGTTGAGCCCCAGCATTTT.

The chain couples TRBV29-1 to TRBJ2-3, with D unclear. There are 12 residues in the CDR3. V was pared by 1 base and J by 1 base, with 3 bases between. Germline lookup yields CDR1 SQVTM and CDR2 ANQGSEA. As DNA, the CDR3 is TGCAGCGTTGAAGGCGGCACAGATACGCAGTATTTT. Translation gives CSVEGGTDTQYF.

J is TRBJ2-1 and V is TRBV11-2, with TRBD2 identical over 10 bases. Germline CDR1 is SGHAT and CDR2 is FQNNGV. The CDR3 totals 15 residues. V lost 4 bases and J lost 7; bases outside the gene matches: 7. The CDR3 region is CASSSIGTSVNEQFF. The CDR3 bases are TGTGCCAGCAGCTCAATCGGGACTAGCGTAAATGAGCAGTTCTTC.

This chain uses TRBV28 with TRBJ1-1; D gene unclear. The V end was cut by 2 bases, the J end by 5 bases, with 6 bases between. Germline CDR1 and CDR2: MDHEN and SYDVKM. The CDR3 is made up of 12 amino acids. For the CDR3, the DNA is TGTGCCAGCAGTTTAGGGTGGACTGAAGCTTTCTTT. This codes for CASSLGWTEAFF.

This clone is medium-sized (0.01 to 0.1%) by share. The chain has TRBV2 and TRBJ2-7; tentative D call: TRBD1 (6 bases). The CDR3 is made up of 15 amino acids. V gave up 10 bases and J gave up 3 bases, with 22 bases separating them. Germline V gene lookup returns CDR1 SNHLY and CDR2 FYNNEI. In DNA, the CDR3 is TGTGCCATCACCCATGAATTCCCCAGGGGCTACGAGCAGTACTTC. It encodes CAITHEFPRGYEQYF.

The V and J genes are TRBV5-1 and TRBJ2-7; 13 bases are shared with TRBD2. V lost 4 bases to trimming and J lost 4 bases; unmatched junction nucleotides: 5. This CDR3 is 15 amino acids long. CDR1 is SGHRS, CDR2 YFSETQ, per germline. Here the CDR3 DNA reads TGCGCCAGCAGCGTATGGACTAGCGGGAGTTACGAGCAGTACTTC. Translated, it gives CASSVWTSGSYEQYF.

This clone showed up just once. The chain has TRBV9 and TRBJ2-7; no clear D. CDR1 and CDR2 from the germline V gene are SGDLS and YYNGEE. V lost 0 bases and J 6 bases, leaving 10 bases between the germline ends. The CDR3 sequence is 13 residues long. The CDR3 nucleotides are TGTGCCAGCAGCGTAGATCTGAAAGGCGAGCAGTACTTC. Protein sequence: CASSVDLKGEQYF.

This chain uses TRBV9 with TRBJ2-3; D is undetermined. V dropped 0 bases and J dropped 4 bases, with 6 bases sitting between them. The CDR3 spans 13 residues. Germline assignment: CDR1 SGDLS and CDR2 YYNGEE. Written as DNA, the CDR3 is TGTGCCAGCAGCGTAGTGGCCGCAGATACGCAGTATTTT. As protein: CASSVVAADTQYF.

This chain joins TRBV18 and TRBJ2-2, with D perhaps matching TRBD2 (5 bases). The germline gives CDR1 KGHSH, CDR2 LQKENI. The V and J ends lost 3 bases and 1 base respectively, with 6 bases between them. The CDR3 has 14 residues. CDR3 amino acids: CASSPRVNTGELFF. The CDR3 bases are TGTGCCAGCTCACCGCGGGTGAACACCGGGGAGCTGTTTTTT.

This clone has only one observation. The chain couples TRBV10-2 to TRBJ1-5; D unclear. Trimming cost V 0 bases and J 6 bases, with 9 bases left between them. In germline, CDR1 is WSHSY, CDR2 SAAADI. The CDR3 consists of 14 residues. The CDR3 sequence is CASSESGFGQPQHF. Here the CDR3 DNA reads TGCGCCAGCAGTGAGTCTGGGTTTGGTCAGCCCCAGCATTTT.

In this sample, this clone turned up a few times. V usage is TRBV29-1 and J usage is TRBJ1-1, with a tentative D call TRBD1 (5 bases). Germline CDR1 and CDR2: SQVTM and ANQGSEA. Trimming stripped 5 bases from V and 0 bases from J, with 10 bases between. The CDR3 extends over 13 amino acids. CDR3 protein: CSVPTVMNTEAFF. The CDR3 DNA reads as TGCAGCGTTCCGACAGTTATGAACACTGAAGCTTTCTTT.